The 26 T cell receptor beta chains listed next were all sequenced from one sample in a study of beta chain features in type 1 diabetes. Expressed TCRB transcripts got sequenced, as all isolated RNA was reverse transcribed. Assay: immunoSEQ multiplex PCR; the TCRdb copy retains only in-frame clones and omits some. The data show tens of thousands of clones, about 47% seen once. General study results and limits: People with Type 1 diabetes carried modestly yet significantly shorter TCRB CDR3s in all four CD4+ subsets.

The antigens for these receptors are not known. The sequenced material came from Tregs from blood. These receptors were obtained from a middle-aged woman with type 1 diabetes.

This clone was observed a few times. The chain is built from TRBV19 and TRBJ1-5; TRBD1 might be the D (5 bases). Per the germline V gene, CDR1 is LNHDA and CDR2 is SQIVND (reference sequence). V was shortened by 5 bases and J by 7 bases, with 21 bases between the two germline ends. This CDR3 region has 16 residues. CDR3 nucleotide sequence: TGTGCCAGTAGTGTCCAGGTGGGGCAGAATTCCCAGCCCCAGCATTTT. Translation: CASSVQVGQNSQPQHF.

The chain links TRBV7-3 to TRBJ1-2; 7 positions agree with TRBD1. J gave up 6 bases and V 6 bases, and 13 bases lay outside the gene matches. The germline CDR1 and CDR2 sequences are SGHTA and FQGTGA. CDR3 length equals 15 residues. The CDR3 bases are TGTGCCAGCAGTCCAGGACAGGCCGCTTCCCATGGCTACACCTTC. It encodes CASSPGQAASHGYTF.

The chain links TRBV7-9 to TRBJ2-1; 8 nucleotides agree with TRBD2. The CDR3 has 15 amino acids. CDR1 is SEHNR, CDR2 FQNEAQ, per germline (reference sequence). Trimming at V came to 5 bases and at J to 8 bases, leaving 11 bases not matched to a gene. This CDR3 reads CASSGVGGRSHEQFF. DNA of the CDR3: TGTGCCAGCAGCGGGGTGGGCGGGAGGTCCCATGAGCAGTTCTTC. The entire variable domain, with the rest obtained from reference TRBV7-9 and TRBJ2-1, is as follows: DTGVSQNPRHKITKRGQNVTFRCDPISEHNRLYWYRQTLGQGPEFLTYFQNEAQLEKSRLLSDRFSAERPKGSFSTLEIQRTEQGDSAMYLCASSGVGGRSHEQFFGPGTRLTVL.

CDR3 DNA: TGTGCCAGCAACTCCGGGTTAGCGGGCACGGAGCAGTTCTTC. Translated, it gives CASNSGLAGTEQFF. The rearrangement uses TRBV7-2 and TRBJ2-1; 7 nucleotides match TRBD2. The CDR3 covers 14 residues. V was clipped by 7 bases and J by 10 bases; unmatched bases: 13. Germline CDR1 reads SGHTA; CDR2 reads FQGNSA.

This clone turned up a few times. This rearrangement joins TRBV4-2 to TRBJ1-1; possibly TRBD1 for D (6 bases). The CDR3 extends over 14 amino acids. Trimming took 5 bases from V and 3 from J, leaving 13 bases between them. Germline loops: CDR1 LGHNA, CDR2 YNFKEQ. CDR3: CASSTLGQYTEAFF. The DNA of the CDR3 is TGTGCCAGCAGCACCTTAGGACAGTACACTGAAGCTTTCTTT.

This clone was seen a handful of times. The chain employs TRBV29-1 and TRBJ2-7; TRBD1 matches at 7 bases. Germline trimming cut 2 bases from V and 0 bases from J; bases unmatched to any gene: 7. The CDR3 has 15 amino acids. Germline V gene data show CDR1 as SQVTM and CDR2 as ANQGSEA. CDR3 bases: TGCAGCGTTGAAAAGGGGTCAGGGGGCTCCTACGAGCAGTACTTC. Residues: CSVEKGSGGSYEQYF.

The chain carries TRBV5-1 and TRBJ2-5, with D perhaps TRBD1 (5 bases). Trimming removed 0 bases at V and 5 bases at J, with 14 bases between. The CDR3 sequence is 15 residues long. Germline CDR1 SGHRS, CDR2 YFSETQ. The CDR3 spells CASSLGQGPVETQYF. The CDR3 bases are TGCGCCAGCAGCTTGGGGCAGGGTCCCGTCGAGACCCAGTACTTC.

V usage is TRBV7-9 and J usage is TRBJ2-3; D is unresolved. The CDR3 length is 17 residues. V was shortened by 1 base and J by 0 bases, with 14 bases between the two germline ends. Germline V lookup: CDR1 SEHNR, CDR2 FQNEAQ (reference sequence). The CDR3 nucleotides are TGTGCCAGCAGCTTAGTAGAGGTCCCCCGAAGCACAGATACGCAGTATTTT. This encodes CASSLVEVPRSTDTQYF.

The chain links TRBV7-3 to TRBJ2-1, with 10 bases lining up with TRBD2. CDR1 SGHTA and CDR2 FQGTGA come from the germline V gene. J was trimmed by 1 base and V by 1 base; bases with no gene match: 4. The CDR3 consists of 17 residues. CDR3 protein: CASSLMASGSSYNEQFF. CDR3 coding DNA: TGTGCCAGCAGCTTAATGGCTAGCGGGAGTTCCTACAATGAGCAGTTCTTC.

The chain combines TRBV4-1 with TRBJ2-7; D may be TRBD2 (7 bases). V was pared by 1 base and J by 5 bases, with 15 bases between. Per germline, CDR1 MGHRA and CDR2 YSYEKL. The CDR3 consists of 15 residues. CDR3 DNA sequence: TGCGCCAGCAGCCAAGGTTCGGGGGGCCGGAACGAGCAGTACTTC. Its translation: CASSQGSGGRNEQYF.

V is TRBV28 and J is TRBJ2-5; the D gene is possibly TRBD2 (5 bases). CDR1 and CDR2 from the germline V gene are MDHEN and SYDVKM. Trimming stripped 2 bases from V and 0 bases from J, with 13 bases between. The CDR3 has 16 residues. The CDR3 coding sequence is TGTGCCAGCAGTTTACAGCCGGGGATGTACCAAGAGACCCAGTACTTC. This translates into CASSLQPGMYQETQYF.

The chain couples TRBV14 to TRBJ1-2; D not certain. This CDR3 is built from 13 residues. With 0 bases removed from V and 2 bases from J, the gap between germline ends came to 4 bases. CDR1 SGHDN and CDR2 FVKESK come from the germline V gene. CDR3 coding DNA: TGTGCCAGCAGCCAAGACAGGAACTATGGCTACACCTTC. As protein: CASSQDRNYGYTF. The full variable domain, rest sourced from reference TRBV14 and TRBJ1-2, is EAGVTQFPSHSVIEKGQTVTLRCDPISGHDNLYWYRRVMGKEIKFLLHFVKESKQDESGMPNNRFLAERTGGTYSTLKVQPAELEDSGVYFCASSQDRNYGYTFGSGTRLTVV.

This chain connects TRBV27 to TRBJ2-7; 7 bases fit TRBD1. CDR1 and CDR2 (germline): MNHEY, SMNVEV (reference sequence). V lost 6 bases and J lost 3; bases outside the gene matches: 5. The CDR3 covers 13 residues. The DNA of the CDR3 is TGTGCCAGCAGGAGGGGACAGAGCTACGAGCAGTACTTC. Translating gives CASRRGQSYEQYF.

This clone was observed a single time. The genes are TRBV7-2 and TRBJ2-1, with D possibly being TRBD1 (5 bases). Germline CDR1 SGHTA, CDR2 FQGNSA. This CDR3 contains 13 residues. Trimming removed 2 bases at V and 3 bases at J, with 5 bases between. The CDR3: CASSLQGYNEQFF. In DNA, the CDR3 is TGTGCCAGCAGCTTACAGGGCTACAATGAGCAGTTCTTC.

The chain uses TRBV19 and TRBJ1-5; TRBD1 matches 7 bases. From germline, CDR1 is LNHDA and CDR2 SQIVND (reference sequence). This CDR3 has 14 amino acids. The junction had 4 bases not matched to a gene; V was cut back by 8 bases and J by 0 bases. As DNA, the CDR3 is TGTGCCAGTGGAGGGGGCTCTAGCAATCAGCCCCAGCATTTT. Its translation is CASGGGSSNQPQHF.

This rearrangement joins TRBV9 to TRBJ2-5, with 8 nucleotides matching TRBD2. CDR3 length: 15 residues. Trimming at V came to 4 bases and at J to 5 bases, leaving 10 bases not matched to a gene. The V gene's germline CDR1 is SGDLS and CDR2 YYNGEE. The CDR3: CASSIFGGASETQYF. In DNA form, the CDR3 reads TGTGCCAGCAGCATCTTCGGGGGGGCCTCTGAGACCCAGTACTTC.

The chain couples TRBV7-3 to TRBJ2-5, with 9 bases fitting TRBD1. With V trimmed by 5 bases and J by 5 bases, 3 bases remained unmatched. The CDR3 contains 13 residues. Looked up from germline, CDR1 is SGHTA and CDR2 is FQGTGA. The DNA of the CDR3 is TGTGCCAGCAGCCCGACAGGGGGGGAGACCCAGTACTTC. Translation: CASSPTGGETQYF.

This sequence joins TRBV7-9 and TRBJ2-2; D is unclear. Trimming took 0 bases from V and 6 from J, leaving 11 bases between them. This CDR3 is 15 amino acids long. Germline V gene sequence: CDR1 SEHNR, CDR2 FQNEAQ (reference sequence). CDR3 protein: CASSLASSQAGELFF. CDR3 nucleotides: TGTGCCAGCAGCTTAGCTAGTTCCCAGGCCGGGGAGCTGTTTTTT. Complete variable domain (other parts from reference TRBV7-9 and TRBJ2-2): DTGVSQNPRHKITKRGQNVTFRCDPISEHNRLYWYRQTLGQGPEFLTYFQNEAQLEKSRLLSDRFSAERPKGSFSTLEIQRTEQGDSAMYLCASSLASSQAGELFFGEGSRLTVL.

This sequence joins TRBV7-3 and TRBJ2-5; TRBD1 aligns across 10 bases. Germline CDR1 and CDR2: SGHTA and FQGTGA. The CDR3 consists of 14 residues. Trimming cost V 3 bases and J 10 bases; bases outside gene matches: 8. The CDR3 reads CASSLVAGQGIQYF. CDR3 coding DNA: TGTGCCAGCAGCTTGGTCGCGGGACAGGGGATCCAGTACTTC. Together with reference TRBV7-3 and TRBJ2-5, the CDR3 gives the full variable domain: GAGVSQTPSNKVTEKGKYVELRCDPISGHTALYWYRQSLGQGPEFLIYFQGTGAADDSGLPNDRFFAVRPEGSVSTLKIQRTERGDSAVYLCASSLVAGQGIQYFGPGTRLLVL.

The chain carries TRBV4-2 and TRBJ1-4, with D hard to call. The CDR3 consists of 14 residues. Germline CDR1 is LGHNA and CDR2 is YNFKEQ. Trimming removed 0 bases at V and 7 bases at J, with 9 bases between. The CDR3 here is CASSQDYGSEKLFF. DNA for the CDR3: TGTGCCAGCAGCCAAGATTACGGGAGTGAAAAACTGTTTTTT.

V and J are TRBV6-5 and TRBJ1-6, with D unclear. V shed 4 bases and J shed 10 bases, with 11 bases lying between them. This CDR3 is built from 13 residues. Germline CDR1 and CDR2: MNHEY and SVGAGI. CDR3 nucleotides: TGTGCCAGCAGTTCCCGGGGTGGCTCACCCCTCCACTTT. It translates to CASSSRGGSPLHF.

In its sample, this clone was seen once. The chain carries TRBV7-8 and TRBJ2-7; D is undetermined. CDR1 is SGHVS, CDR2 FQNEAQ, per germline. There are 12 residues in the CDR3. The V and J ends lost 1 base and 3 bases respectively, with 4 bases between them. This CDR3 reads CASSLDNYEQYF. The CDR3 nucleotides are TGTGCCAGCAGCTTAGACAACTACGAGCAGTACTTC.

This clone was detected a few times. V and J are TRBV6-1 and TRBJ1-2, with D hard to call. V lost 7 bases and J lost 2, with 11 bases in between. The CDR3 covers 13 residues. Germline-derived CDR1 and CDR2 are MNHNS and SASEGT. CDR3 DNA sequence: TGTGCCAGCACCCTAGATCCCAACTATGGCTACACCTTC. Translation: CASTLDPNYGYTF.

The chain links TRBV2 to TRBJ2-5; possibly TRBD2 for D (5 bases). The germline gives CDR1 SNHLY, CDR2 FYNNEI. The CDR3 is 14 residues long. For the CDR3, the DNA is TGTACCACTAGGAGGCACTTCTACGATGAGACCCAGTACTTC. Translating gives CTTRRHFYDETQYF.

This clone was observed a single time. The rearrangement links TRBV19 to TRBJ2-3, with TRBD1 identical over 7 bases. The germline CDR1 and CDR2 sequences are LNHDA and SQIVND (reference sequence). The CDR3 loop spans 13 amino acids. V trimming: 5 bases; J trimming: 3 bases; junction bases outside the gene matches: 2. The CDR3 is CASSLQGTDTQYF. The CDR3 DNA is TGTGCCAGTAGTTTACAGGGGACAGATACGCAGTATTTT.

This clone has just a few counts. The chain links TRBV28 to TRBJ2-1, with unresolved D. Germline V CDR1 and CDR2: MDHEN, SYDVKM. V lost 3 bases to trimming and J lost 4 bases, with 7 bases between them. The CDR3 is made up of 13 amino acids. CDR3 amino acids: CASSFTSYNEQFF. CDR3 nucleotide sequence: TGTGCCAGCAGTTTTACGAGTTACAATGAGCAGTTCTTC.